Each of the 32 T cell receptor beta chains below was sequenced from the same sample in a study of shared clonotypes between healthy human individuals (dated by TCRdb to about 2020). The protocol used for the library was the immunoSEQ multiplex PCR assay. TCRdb took this table from immuneACCESS and kept in-frame rearrangements with V and J called. Such tables lack part of the clones; where checked against another copy, unresolved V genes explain under half of the gap, and the rest is unexplained. The sample table shows approximately 2.1 million clones, and over 90% are seen once. 0.35% to 0.5% of the sample comes from the top ten. The sequencing sample was made of naive CD4+ T cells from PBMCs. The cell subset or site label of this sample denotes: CD45RA+ positively selected. All receptors derive from a man between 18 and 35 years old in good health. Some clones in this sample may be carry-over from other donors' samples.

As to this clone: Additional DNA sequences in this sample encode the identical CDR3. The rearrangement links TRBV29-1 to TRBJ2-7, with D perhaps matching TRBD1 or TRBD2 (5 bases each). This CDR3 has 12 amino acids. The germline CDR1 and CDR2 sequences are SQVTM and ANQGSEA. Trimming removed 6 bases from V and 1 base from J, with 10 bases in between. This CDR3 is CSVTGPSYEQYF. The CDR3, as DNA: TGCAGCGTCACGGGACCTTCCTACGAGCAGTACTTC.

This chain joins TRBV5-4 and TRBJ2-1, with a weak D call TRBD2 (5 bases). The germline V gene encodes CDR1 SGHNT and CDR2 YYREEE (reference sequence). The CDR3 runs to 16 residues. V was trimmed by 4 bases and J by 5 bases, leaving 19 bases between them. The CDR3 spells CASSVPPAGADNEQFF. CDR3 sequence (DNA): TGTGCCAGCAGCGTCCCCCCCGCGGGCGCTGACAATGAGCAGTTCTTC.

The chain joins TRBV28 to TRBJ1-4; 7 bases match TRBD1. V lost 8 bases, J lost 5 bases, and 2 bases stayed unmatched. This CDR3 region has 12 residues. Germline V lookup: CDR1 MDHEN, CDR2 SYDVKM. The CDR3 nucleotides read TGTGCCAGCGGGGGACAGAATGAAAAACTGTTTTTT. It specifies CASGGQNEKLFF.

This clone was seen once. This chain links TRBV30 with TRBJ2-3; the D is unclear. Germline assignment: CDR1 GTSNPN and CDR2 SVGIG (reference sequence). CDR3 length equals 13 residues. V dropped 3 bases and J dropped 0 bases, with 7 bases sitting between them. CDR3 sequence: CAWRITSTDTQYF. The CDR3 region has the DNA TGTGCCTGGAGGATAACTAGCACAGATACGCAGTATTTT.

This chain joins TRBV5-6 and TRBJ2-1, with 11 bases that match TRBD2. J lost 7 bases, V lost 0 bases, and 9 bases had no gene match. CDR3 size: 17 residues. Germline V gene data show CDR1 as SGHDT and CDR2 as YYEEEE. Written as DNA, the CDR3 is TGTGCCAGCAGCTTGGTTGCTGGGACTAGCGGAGGGAATGAGCAGTTCTTC. Translation: CASSLVAGTSGGNEQFF.

This clone was counted a single time. Additional DNA sequences in this sample encode the identical CDR3. The chain combines TRBV5-1 with TRBJ2-7; possible D gene TRBD1, 6 bases. The CDR3 spans 17 residues. Per the germline V gene, CDR1 is SGHRS and CDR2 is YFSETQ. Trimming pared 0 bases from V and 0 bases from J, leaving 16 bases between. The CDR3 nucleotides are TGCGCCAGCAGCTTGGGCACCTCCGGGACACACTCCTACGAGCAGTACTTC. Its protein product is CASSLGTSGTHSYEQYF.

This chain's CDR3 is CASSMGFRINEQFF. DNA for the CDR3: TGTGCCAGTAGTATGGGGTTTCGGATAAATGAGCAGTTCTTC. V is TRBV19 and J is TRBJ2-1; D uncertain. The CDR3 is made up of 14 amino acids. V lost 3 bases to trimming and J lost 7 bases, with 13 bases between them. Germline CDR1 and CDR2: LNHDA and SQIVND (reference sequence). Looking up the rest from reference TRBV19 and TRBJ2-1 gives the full variable domain: DGGITQSPKYLFRKEGQNVTLSCEQNLNHDAMYWYRQDPGQGLRLIYYSQIVNDFQKGDIAEGYSVSREKKESFPLTVTSAQKNPTAFYLCASSMGFRINEQFFGPGTRLTVL.

This chain uses TRBV28 with TRBJ2-5, with D unresolved. The tail of the sequence fits TRBJ2-7 better, so the J call may be wrong. The CDR3 covers 14 residues. From germline, CDR1 is MDHEN and CDR2 SYDVKM. CDR3 sequence reads: CASSPPGSSYEQYF. CDR3 coding DNA: TGTGCCAGCAGTCCACCCGGGTCCTCCTACGAGCAGTACTTC.

This rearrangement joins TRBV4-2 to TRBJ1-2; the D is unclear. V was clipped by 0 bases and J by 9 bases, with 14 bases between them. This CDR3 spans 14 amino acids. Per the germline V gene, CDR1 is LGHNA and CDR2 is YNFKEQ. Here the CDR3 reads CASSQDGRERSYTF. CDR3 nucleotide sequence: TGTGCCAGCAGCCAAGATGGGAGGGAGCGCAGCTACACCTTC.

The chain recombines TRBV18 with TRBJ2-5; D is possibly TRBD1 (5 bases). V lost 3 bases to trimming and J lost 1 base, with 9 bases between them. Germline V CDR1 and CDR2: KGHSH, LQKENI. The CDR3 extends over 14 amino acids. The CDR3 bases are TGTGCCAGCTCACCGGGGCAGGCCCAAGAGACCCAGTACTTC. Amino acid sequence: CASSPGQAQETQYF.

V and J are TRBV5-1 and TRBJ2-5; TRBD2 matches 9 bases. This CDR3 is built from 16 residues. The trim removed 4 bases at V and 2 bases at J, leaving 9 bases unmatched. Germline V CDR1 and CDR2: SGHRS, YFSETQ. The CDR3 region is CASSTGASGEQETQYF. The CDR3, as DNA: TGCGCCAGCAGCACCGGGGCTAGCGGGGAGCAAGAGACCCAGTACTTC.

As concerns this clone: The sample carries other DNA sequences with the same CDR3. The V and J genes are TRBV10-3 and TRBJ1-3; a possible D gene is TRBD1 (5 bases). V was cut by 4 bases and J by 0 bases, with 10 bases left in between. Germline CDR1 is ENHRY and CDR2 is SYGVKD. This CDR3 is built from 15 residues. The CDR3 bases are TGTGCCATCAGTGGGGGACCCAGCTCTGGAAACACCATATATTTT. This codes for CAISGGPSSGNTIYF.

The V call is TRBV7-9, the J call TRBJ1-1; D gene uncertain. The V gene lost 6 bases and the J gene lost 1 base, with 6 bases spanning the gap. This CDR3 is 12 amino acids long. CDR1 is SEHNR, CDR2 FQNEAQ, per germline (reference sequence). CDR3 in amino acids: CASRVWNTEAFF. Written as DNA, the CDR3 is TGTGCCAGCAGGGTATGGAACACTGAAGCTTTCTTT.

The V gene is TRBV7-9, the J gene TRBJ2-7; 13 bases match TRBD2. The CDR3 has 15 residues. Germline CDR1 and CDR2: SEHNR and FQNEAQ (reference sequence). V trimming: 5 bases; J trimming: 6 bases; junction bases outside the gene matches: 7. Written as DNA, the CDR3 is TGTGCCAGCAGCCCGGGACTAGCGGGATCGCCCGAGCAGTACTTC. Residues: CASSPGLAGSPEQYF.

The chain employs TRBV4-1 and TRBJ2-7; the match to TRBD2 covers 12 bases. CDR1 is MGHRA and CDR2 is YSYEKL in the germline V gene. The CDR3 is made up of 15 amino acids. V lost 8 bases and J lost 2; bases outside the gene matches: 7. The CDR3 bases are TGCGCCAGCGCTCGGCTAGCGGGAGGGCCCTACGAGCAGTACTTC. Its protein product is CASARLAGGPYEQYF.

The chain has TRBV11-2 and TRBJ2-7, with 7 bases identical to TRBD2. Germline CDR1 reads SGHAT; CDR2 reads FQNNGV. The V segment lost 5 bases and the J segment 3 bases; nucleotides outside the gene matches: 13. The CDR3 is made up of 16 amino acids. Here the CDR3 reads CASSPRGREEGYEQYF. The CDR3 DNA reads TGTGCCAGCAGCCCCCGTGGACGGGAGGAGGGCTACGAGCAGTACTTC.

The chain combines TRBV5-6 with TRBJ1-4, with D possibly matching TRBD1 (5 bases). With 2 bases removed from V and 8 bases from J, the gap between germline ends came to 19 bases. The CDR3 loop spans 16 amino acids. Germline V gene lookup returns CDR1 SGHDT and CDR2 YYEEEE. As DNA, the CDR3 is TGTGCCAGCAGCTTAGAGAAGACAGCGGGTGGGGAAAAACTGTTTTTT. Its translation: CASSLEKTAGGEKLFF.

The chain combines TRBV7-2 with TRBJ2-2; 8 bases line up with TRBD2. The junction had 8 bases not matched to a gene; V was cut back by 4 bases and J by 7 bases. Germline V CDR1 and CDR2: SGHTA, FQGNSA. The CDR3 consists of 15 residues. The CDR3 sequence: CASSYLSGRGGELFF. CDR3 in DNA: TGTGCCAGCAGCTACCTCAGCGGGAGAGGCGGGGAGCTGTTTTTT. The complete variable domain, with remaining parts taken from reference TRBV7-2 and TRBJ2-2, reads GAGVSQSPSNKVTEKGKDVELRCDPISGHTALYWYRQSLGQGLEFLIYFQGNSAPDKSGLPSDRFSAERTGGSVSTLTIQRTQQEDSAVYLCASSYLSGRGGELFFGEGSRLTVL.

Comments on this clone: Other DNA sequences in the same sample also yield this CDR3. The rearrangement links TRBV5-6 to TRBJ2-7; D is ambiguous. There are 13 residues in the CDR3. V was trimmed by 0 bases and J by 2 bases, leaving 6 bases between them. The V gene's germline CDR1 is SGHDT and CDR2 YYEEEE. The CDR3 coding sequence is TGTGCCAGCAGCTTGGGGCGACCCTACGAGCAGTACTTC. Amino acids: CASSLGRPYEQYF.

The chain couples TRBV6-4 to TRBJ1-2, with 7 bases identical to TRBD1. The germline CDR1 and CDR2 sequences are MRHNA and SNTAGT. The V gene end was trimmed by 3 bases and the J gene end by 3 bases; junction bases not matched to a gene: 7. There are 15 residues in the CDR3. CDR3 in amino acids: CASSEPTGTDYGYTF. CDR3 nucleotide sequence: TGTGCCAGCAGTGAGCCAACCGGGACAGACTATGGCTACACCTTC.

The sample holds one count of this clone. The chain joins TRBV5-6 to TRBJ2-1; 13 nucleotides match TRBD2. This CDR3 comprises 15 residues. In germline, CDR1 is SGHDT, CDR2 YYEEEE. After removal of 3 bases from V and 6 bases from J, the junction contained 3 bases not matched to a gene. CDR3 amino acids: CASSYTSGRANEQFF. Written as DNA, the CDR3 is TGTGCCAGCAGCTATACTAGCGGGAGGGCCAATGAGCAGTTCTTC.

The genes are TRBV2 and TRBJ1-4; no definite D call. The germline V and J ends were trimmed by 8 bases and 5 bases, with 12 bases remaining between them. The CDR3 totals 13 residues. Germline lookup yields CDR1 SNHLY and CDR2 FYNNEI. CDR3 sequence (DNA): TGTGCCAGCGCGGGAACTACAAATGAAAAACTGTTTTTT. Translating it yields CASAGTTNEKLFF.

About this clone: The identical CDR3 is also encoded by other nucleotide sequences in the sample. The chain recombines TRBV28 with TRBJ2-7; D is possibly TRBD2 (6 bases). This CDR3 is built from 12 residues. Deletions cut 3 bases from V and 7 bases from J, with 10 bases between. Germline CDR1 and CDR2: MDHEN and SYDVKM. DNA for the CDR3: TGTGCCAGCAGTTTGCGGGGTGAAGAGCAGTACTTC. This gives the protein CASSLRGEEQYF.

The rearrangement links TRBV6-1 to TRBJ2-5; D is undetermined. The germline gives CDR1 MNHNS, CDR2 SASEGT. The CDR3 runs 12 residues. V was shortened by 6 bases and J by 5 bases, with 10 bases between the two germline ends. This CDR3 is CASSPRWETQYF. The CDR3 DNA reads TGTGCCAGCAGCCCGAGATGGGAGACCCAGTACTTC.

This chain joins TRBV9 and TRBJ2-1; possible D gene TRBD2, 6 bases. The germline V gene has CDR1 SGDLS and CDR2 YYNGEE. Trimming removed 0 bases from V and 0 bases from J, with 10 bases in between. The CDR3 has 16 residues. The CDR3 loop reads CASSVDAGSSYNEQFF. CDR3 DNA sequence: TGTGCCAGCAGCGTAGATGCGGGAAGCTCCTACAATGAGCAGTTCTTC.

Remarks on this clone: Additional DNA sequences in this sample encode the identical CDR3. This chain joins TRBV9 and TRBJ2-1; tentatively, D is TRBD2 (6 bases). CDR1 and CDR2 (germline): SGDLS, YYNGEE. V gave up 3 bases and J gave up 2 bases, with 12 bases separating them. CDR3 length: 15 amino acids. The DNA of the CDR3 is TGTGCCAGCAGCGCCGGGACTGGAGCCTACAATGAGCAGTTCTTC. Amino acids: CASSAGTGAYNEQFF. Based on the CDR3 plus reference TRBV9 and TRBJ2-1, the full variable domain is DSGVTQTPKHLITATGQRVTLRCSPRSGDLSVYWYQQSLDQGLQFLIQYYNGEERAKGNILERFSAQQFPDLHSELNLSSLELGDSALYFCASSAGTGAYNEQFFGPGTRLTVL.

This chain connects TRBV30 to TRBJ2-1; TRBD2 might be the D (5 bases). V lost 3 bases and J 2 bases, leaving 5 bases between the germline ends. This CDR3 has 12 residues. Germline lookup yields CDR1 GTSNPN and CDR2 SVGIG (reference sequence). This CDR3 is CAWSGTYNEQFF. The CDR3 coding sequence is TGTGCCTGGAGCGGGACCTACAATGAGCAGTTCTTC.

The V gene is TRBV28, the J gene TRBJ2-5, with a possible D match to TRBD1 (7 bases). CDR3 length: 17 amino acids. CDR1 MDHEN and CDR2 SYDVKM come from the germline V gene. Trimming took off 6 bases at V and 2 bases at J, with 22 bases between the two ends. The CDR3 region is CASSPIMGGQPQETQYF. In DNA form, the CDR3 reads TGTGCCAGCAGCCCGATTATGGGGGGACAGCCACAAGAGACCCAGTACTTC.

The V and J genes are TRBV19 and TRBJ1-5; TRBD1 might be the D (5 bases). The CDR3 runs 15 residues. From germline, CDR1 is LNHDA and CDR2 SQIVND (reference sequence). V was clipped by 5 bases and J by 4 bases, with 15 bases between them. This CDR3 reads CASSLGGFGNQPQHF. The CDR3 DNA sequence: TGTGCCAGTAGTCTCGGGGGGTTTGGAAATCAGCCCCAGCATTTT.

This clone has only one observation. The chain combines TRBV28 with TRBJ2-2; D remains unclear. Germline loops: CDR1 MDHEN, CDR2 SYDVKM. V dropped 7 bases and J dropped 2 bases, with 20 bases sitting between them. The CDR3 has 17 residues. The DNA for the CDR3 is TGTGCCAGCATCTTATCGGGCCTAGGAAGAAACACCGGGGAGCTGTTTTTT. Translation: CASILSGLGRNTGELFF.

The chain couples TRBV30 to TRBJ2-7; 7 bases are shared with TRBD1. The V and J ends lost 5 bases and 2 bases, in that order; junction bases with no gene match: 9. This CDR3 comprises 14 residues. The germline CDR1 and CDR2 sequences are GTSNPN and SVGIG (reference sequence). The CDR3, as DNA: TGTGCCTGGGGCATGGGACAGAAACCCTACGAGCAGTACTTC. Its translation: CAWGMGQKPYEQYF.

The chain is built from TRBV7-2 and TRBJ2-1, with 7 bases aligning to TRBD2. Germline-derived CDR1 and CDR2 are SGHTA and FQGNSA. Trimming took 4 bases from V and 2 from J; bases not matched to a gene: 8. CDR3 length: 16 residues. CDR3 nucleotide sequence: TGTGCCAGCAGCTCCACTCTAGCGGTGGCCTACAATGAGCAGTTCTTC. This sequence encodes CASSSTLAVAYNEQFF.